This T cell receptor (beta chain) was recorded in a study of beta chain features in type 1 diabetes. Broader study findings: In all four CD4+ subsets, TCRB CDR3 length was significantly, moderately reduced in type 1 diabetes. Diminished insertions and augmented deletions at VDJ junctions characterized type 1 diabetes patients. Cells expressing TCR highly could be over-represented by cDNA sequencing. Compared with healthy donors, patients appeared to share more similar naive, central memory and regulatory TCRB repertoires.

This clone was recorded a few times. Its antigen is not identified. J was trimmed by 3 bases and V by 5 bases; bases with no gene match: 11. The CDR3 length is 18 residues. Germline lookup yields CDR1 SEHNR and CDR2 FQNEAQ (reference sequence). Expressed TCRB transcripts got sequenced, as all isolated RNA was reverse transcribed. Profiled with immunoSEQ multiplex PCR; TCRdb holds only in-frame clones, not every one. Of some 290,000 clones in the sample, over 11% are singletons; the top ten hold 0.015% to 0.02%. The sequence derives from a man under 40 with type 1 diabetes. The chain couples TRBV7-9 to TRBJ2-3, with 13 bases fitting TRBD2. Sequenced material: naive CD4+ T cells from blood. CDR3 loop: CASSLGLAGVRWTDTQYF. CDR3 coding DNA: TGTGCCAGCAGCCTCGGACTAGCGGGAGTCCGATGGACAGATACGCAGTATTTT.